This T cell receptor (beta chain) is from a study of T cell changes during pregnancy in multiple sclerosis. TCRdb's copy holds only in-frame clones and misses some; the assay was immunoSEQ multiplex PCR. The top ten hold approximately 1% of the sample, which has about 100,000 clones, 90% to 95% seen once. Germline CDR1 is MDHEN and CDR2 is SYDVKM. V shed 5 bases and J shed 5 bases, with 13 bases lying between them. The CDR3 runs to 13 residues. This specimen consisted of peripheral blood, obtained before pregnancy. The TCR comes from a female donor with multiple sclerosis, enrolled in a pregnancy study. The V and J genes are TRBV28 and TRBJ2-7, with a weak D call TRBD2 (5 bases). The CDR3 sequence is CASSPHVGDEQYF. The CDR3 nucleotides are TGTGCCAGCAGTCCCCACGTCGGGGACGAGCAGTACTTC.